Reported below is one TCR beta chain. These data are taken from a study of blood T cells in healthy people across ages. The study drew donors from healthy Caucasian individuals in Russia aged roughly 6 to 90. The CDR3 runs 14 residues. The trim removed 2 bases at V and 7 bases at J, leaving 6 bases unmatched. Germline CDR1 reads SQVTM; CDR2 reads ANQGSEA. Primed by a sample-barcoded 5' primer and a J-beta primer mix, a second PCR proceeded for roughly 6 to 12 cycles. One entry per CDR3 protein, called by TCRdb with MiXCR from the 5' RACE reads. The data hold some 1.5 million distinct CDR3 sequences, with around 40% observed a single time.

The TCR comes from a woman aged 18-29 years in good health. Sequenced sample: blood. The chain has TRBV29-1 and TRBJ1-4, with 8 bases aligning to TRBD1. CDR3 in DNA: TGCAGCGTTGAACGGACAGGGAATGGTGAAAAACTGTTTTTT. Translated: CSVERTGNGEKLFF.